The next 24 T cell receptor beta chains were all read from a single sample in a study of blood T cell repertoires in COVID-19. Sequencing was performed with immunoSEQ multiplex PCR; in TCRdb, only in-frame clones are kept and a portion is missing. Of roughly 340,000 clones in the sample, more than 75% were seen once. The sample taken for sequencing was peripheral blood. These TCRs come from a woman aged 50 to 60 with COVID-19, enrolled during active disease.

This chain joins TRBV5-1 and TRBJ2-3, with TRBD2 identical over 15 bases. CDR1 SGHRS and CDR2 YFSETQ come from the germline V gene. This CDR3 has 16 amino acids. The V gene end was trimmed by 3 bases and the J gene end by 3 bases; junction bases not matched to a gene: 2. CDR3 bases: TGCGCCAGCAGCTGGACTAGCGGGAGGGGGACAGATACGCAGTATTTT. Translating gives CASSWTSGRGTDTQYF.

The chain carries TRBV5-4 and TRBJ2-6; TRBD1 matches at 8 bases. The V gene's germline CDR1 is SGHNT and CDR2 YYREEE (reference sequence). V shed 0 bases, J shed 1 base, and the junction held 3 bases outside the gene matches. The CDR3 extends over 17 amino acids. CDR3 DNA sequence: TGTGCCAGCAGCTTGGGGCAGGGGGCTTCTGGGGCCAACGTCCTGACTTTC. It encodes CASSLGQGASGANVLTF.

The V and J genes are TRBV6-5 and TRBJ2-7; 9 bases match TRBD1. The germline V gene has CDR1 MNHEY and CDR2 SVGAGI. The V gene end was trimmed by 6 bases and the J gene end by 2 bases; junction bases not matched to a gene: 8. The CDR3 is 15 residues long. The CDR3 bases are TGTGCCAGCAGCGCCCGGGACAGGGCACCCTACGAGCAGTACTTC. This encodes CASSARDRAPYEQYF.

The CDR3 is CASSLAGTGSKTQYF. DNA of the CDR3: TGTGCCAGCAGCTTGGCCGGGACAGGGTCCAAGACCCAGTACTTC. The chain recombines TRBV5-8 with TRBJ2-5; 9 bases align to TRBD1. Per the germline V gene, CDR1 is SGHTS and CDR2 is YDEGEE. This CDR3 spans 15 amino acids. Trimming took 0 bases from V and 6 from J; bases not matched to a gene: 6.

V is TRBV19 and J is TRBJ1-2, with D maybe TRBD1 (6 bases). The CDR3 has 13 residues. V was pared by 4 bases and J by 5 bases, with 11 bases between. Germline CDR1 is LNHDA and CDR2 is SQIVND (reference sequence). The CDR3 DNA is TGTGCCAGTAGTAGTACAGGGATTTATGGCTACACCTTC. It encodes CASSSTGIYGYTF.

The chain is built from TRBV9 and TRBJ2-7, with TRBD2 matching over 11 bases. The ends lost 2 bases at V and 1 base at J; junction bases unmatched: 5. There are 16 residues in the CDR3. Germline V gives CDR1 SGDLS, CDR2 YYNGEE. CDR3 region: CASSVGSGRESYEQYF. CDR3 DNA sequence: TGTGCCAGCAGCGTCGGTAGCGGGAGGGAGTCCTACGAGCAGTACTTC.

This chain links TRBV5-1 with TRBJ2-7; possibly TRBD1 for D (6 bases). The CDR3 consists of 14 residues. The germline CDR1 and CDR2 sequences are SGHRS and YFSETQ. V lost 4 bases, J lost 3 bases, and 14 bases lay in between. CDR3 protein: CASSPIADSYEQYF. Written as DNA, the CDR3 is TGCGCCAGCAGCCCAATCGCGGACAGCTACGAGCAGTACTTC.

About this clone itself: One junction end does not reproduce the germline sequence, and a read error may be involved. The CDR3 region is CASSQAGGTGELFF. Written as DNA, the CDR3 is TGTGCCAGCAGTCAAGCGGGAGGGACCGGGGAGCTGTTTTTT. The chain couples TRBV2 to TRBJ2-2, with 10 bases aligning to TRBD2. CDR1 and CDR2 (germline): SNHLY, FYNNEI. The CDR3 has 14 residues.

In nucleotides, the CDR3 is TGTGCCAGCAGCCACCTCCGAGGGCAGTACTTC. Amino acid sequence: CASSHLRGQYF. V is TRBV3-1 (or the pseudogene TRBV3-2) and J is TRBJ2-7; D ambiguous. The CDR3 spans 11 residues. Looked up from germline, CDR1 is LGHDT and CDR2 is YNNKEL (reference sequence). Trimming pared 3 bases from V and 9 bases from J, leaving 9 bases between.

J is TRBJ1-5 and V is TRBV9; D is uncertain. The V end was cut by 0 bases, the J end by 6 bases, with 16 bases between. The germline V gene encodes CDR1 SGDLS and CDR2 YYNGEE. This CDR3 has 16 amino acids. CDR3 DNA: TGTGCCAGCAGCGTAGGGGAAGGCGGGGAGGGTCAGCCCCAGCATTTT. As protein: CASSVGEGGEGQPQHF.

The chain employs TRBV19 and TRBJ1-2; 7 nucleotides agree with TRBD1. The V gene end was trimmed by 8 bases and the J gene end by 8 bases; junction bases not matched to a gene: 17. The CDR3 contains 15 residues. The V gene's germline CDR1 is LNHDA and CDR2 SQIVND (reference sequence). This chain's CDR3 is CASDTGTAAPRGYTF. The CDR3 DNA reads TGTGCCAGTGATACCGGGACAGCCGCTCCACGGGGCTACACCTTC.

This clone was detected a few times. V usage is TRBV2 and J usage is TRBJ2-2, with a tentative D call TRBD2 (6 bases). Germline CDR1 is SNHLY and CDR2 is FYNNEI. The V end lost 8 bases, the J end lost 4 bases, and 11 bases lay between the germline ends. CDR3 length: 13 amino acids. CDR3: CASGGGGTGELFF. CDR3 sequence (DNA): TGTGCCAGCGGGGGAGGTGGCACCGGGGAGCTGTTTTTT.

In DNA, the CDR3 is TGTGCCAGCAGGTCGGGAGGGCCCGGCAATGAGCAGTTCTTC. Its translation is CASRSGGPGNEQFF. This rearrangement joins TRBV2 to TRBJ2-1, with 8 positions matching TRBD2. The germline V gene has CDR1 SNHLY and CDR2 FYNNEI. There are 14 residues in the CDR3. Unmatched junction bases numbered 7, after V lost 6 bases and J lost 6 bases.

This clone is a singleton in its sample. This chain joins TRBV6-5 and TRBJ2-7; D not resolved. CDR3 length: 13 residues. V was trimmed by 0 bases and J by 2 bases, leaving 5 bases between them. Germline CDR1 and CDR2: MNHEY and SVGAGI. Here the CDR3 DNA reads TGTGCCAGCAGTTACTCGAGCACCTACGAGCAGTACTTC. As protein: CASSYSSTYEQYF.

This CDR3 reads CASRRSGIANEQFF. The DNA for the CDR3 is TGTGCCAGCAGGAGGTCAGGAATAGCGAATGAGCAGTTCTTC. The genes are TRBV6-6 and TRBJ2-1, with D possibly TRBD2 on 5 matching bases. Germline loops: CDR1 MNHNY, CDR2 SVGAGI (reference sequence). The CDR3 has 14 amino acids. Trimming took off 6 bases at V and 7 bases at J, with 16 bases between the two ends.

The CDR3 here is CSVLAGVVTKNIQYF. The CDR3 DNA reads TGCAGCGTCTTAGCGGGAGTAGTTACCAAAAACATTCAGTACTTC. The rearrangement uses TRBV29-1 and TRBJ2-4; 9 bases match TRBD2. CDR1 is SQVTM, CDR2 ANQGSEA, per germline. Germline trimming cut 6 bases from V and 2 bases from J; bases unmatched to any gene: 8. The CDR3 has 15 amino acids.

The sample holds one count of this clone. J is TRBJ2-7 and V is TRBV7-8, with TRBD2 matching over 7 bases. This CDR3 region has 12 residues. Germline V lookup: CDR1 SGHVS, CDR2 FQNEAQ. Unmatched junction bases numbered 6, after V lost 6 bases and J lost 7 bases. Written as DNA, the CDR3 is TGTGCCAGCAGTTCCCCCGGGGGGGAGCAGTACTTC. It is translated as CASSSPGGEQYF.

CDR3 in DNA: TGTGCCAGCAGCTTCAATGGACTAGCGGGGAACGAGCAGTACTTC. Its protein is CASSFNGLAGNEQYF. This chain links TRBV7-8 with TRBJ2-7; 12 nucleotides match TRBD2. There are 15 residues in the CDR3. From germline, CDR1 is SGHVS and CDR2 FQNEAQ. The V gene end was trimmed by 3 bases and the J gene end by 5 bases; junction bases not matched to a gene: 5.

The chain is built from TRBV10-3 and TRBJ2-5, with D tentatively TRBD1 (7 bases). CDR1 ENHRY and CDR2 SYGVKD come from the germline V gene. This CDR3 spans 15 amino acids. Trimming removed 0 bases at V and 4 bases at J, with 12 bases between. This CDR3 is CAISESGGGAETQYF. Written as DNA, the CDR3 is TGTGCCATCAGTGAGTCTGGAGGGGGCGCAGAGACCCAGTACTTC.

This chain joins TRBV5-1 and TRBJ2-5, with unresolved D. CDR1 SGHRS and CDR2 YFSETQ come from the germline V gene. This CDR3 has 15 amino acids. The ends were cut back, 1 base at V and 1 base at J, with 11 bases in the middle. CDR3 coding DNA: TGCGCCAGCAGCTTGTCAAGCAGAGGCCAAGAGACCCAGTACTTC. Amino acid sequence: CASSLSSRGQETQYF.

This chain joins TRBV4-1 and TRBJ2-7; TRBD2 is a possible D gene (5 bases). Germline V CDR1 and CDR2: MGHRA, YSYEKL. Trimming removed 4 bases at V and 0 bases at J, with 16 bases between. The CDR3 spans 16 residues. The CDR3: CASSPQDFLSSYEQYF. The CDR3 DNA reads TGCGCCAGCAGCCCTCAGGACTTTCTAAGCTCCTACGAGCAGTACTTC.

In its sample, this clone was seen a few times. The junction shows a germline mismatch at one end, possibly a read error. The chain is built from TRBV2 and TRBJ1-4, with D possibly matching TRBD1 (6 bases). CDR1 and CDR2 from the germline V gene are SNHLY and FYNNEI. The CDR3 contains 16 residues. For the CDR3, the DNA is TGTGCCAGCAGCGAAGGACAGTCCGCAACTAATGAAAAACTGTTTTTT. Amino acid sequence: CASSEGQSATNEKLFF.

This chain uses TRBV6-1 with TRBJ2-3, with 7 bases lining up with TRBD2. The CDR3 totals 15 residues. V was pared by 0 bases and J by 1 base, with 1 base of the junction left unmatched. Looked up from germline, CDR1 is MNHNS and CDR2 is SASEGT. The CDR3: CASSEAGGGTDTQYF. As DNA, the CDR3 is TGTGCCAGCAGTGAAGCGGGAGGGGGCACAGATACGCAGTATTTT.

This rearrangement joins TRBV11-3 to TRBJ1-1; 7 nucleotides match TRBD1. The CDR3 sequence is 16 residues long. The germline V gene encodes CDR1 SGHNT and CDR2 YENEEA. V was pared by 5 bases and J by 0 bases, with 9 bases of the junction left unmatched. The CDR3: CASSQIGTALNTEAFF. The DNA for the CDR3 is TGTGCCAGCAGCCAGATAGGGACAGCTTTGAACACTGAAGCTTTCTTT.